Listed below are T cell receptor beta chains from one sample, sequenced in a study of T cells after posttransplantation cyclophosphamide. TCRdb keeps only in-frame clones here, not all; method: immunoSEQ multiplex PCR. The sample holds approximately 21,000 clones; about 86% are singletons and the top ten take about 2%. This sample comprised PBMCs, obtained around 53 weeks after allogeneic stem cell transplant with calcineurin inhibitor and methotrexate. These receptors came from a female patient between 30 and 39 years old who received an allogeneic stem cell transplant from an unrelated donor, was CMV-positive, and had acute and chronic GVHD. Some T cells may arise from the graft donor. CDR3s include the opening cysteine and the closing phenylalanine or tryptophan. The D gene is left open where the match is weak. Size tells how often a clone was seen (once, few, many) or the class of an expanded clone, and some rows leave it out.

v_gene,abundance,d_gene,j_gene,CDR3aa,CDR3nt
TRBV6-6,-,-,TRBJ2-3,CASSKGQPTSTDTQYF,TGTGCCAGCAGTAAAGGACAACCTACTAGCACAGATACGCAGTATTTT
TRBV7-3,-,-,TRBJ2-6,CASSSGVAGANVLTF,TGTGCCAGCAGCTCGGGAGTGGCTGGGGCCAACGTCCTGACTTTC
TRBV19,-,TRBD1,TRBJ1-1,CASSLNRGSTEAFF,TGTGCCAGTAGTCTAAACAGGGGGAGCACTGAAGCTTTCTTT
TRBV12-2,-,-,TRBJ1-1,CASRLVRETTEAFF,TGTGCAAGTCGCTTAGTTAGGGAGACCACTGAAGCTTTCTTT
TRBV6-5,-,-,TRBJ1-2,CASSSDTPPGYTF,TGTGCCAGCAGTTCCGACACCCCCCCCGGCTACACCTTC
TRBV28,-,TRBD2,TRBJ2-7,CASREWTSGAQYF,TGTGCCAGCAGGGAATGGACTAGCGGGGCCCAGTACTTC
TRBV11-2,-,-,TRBJ2-7,CASSKTDYYEQYF,TGTGCCAGCAGCAAGACGGACTATTACGAGCAGTACTTC
TRBV7-3,-,TRBD2,TRBJ2-3,CASSHRTSGGTDTQYF,TGTGCCAGCAGCCACCGGACTAGCGGGGGCACAGATACGCAGTATTTT
TRBV2,-,TRBD1,TRBJ1-2,CASSPTDRAYGYTF,TGTGCCAGCAGTCCCACAGACAGGGCGTATGGCTACACCTTC
TRBV6-5,-,-,TRBJ2-3,CASNGGSGSSDTQYF,TGTGCCAGCAACGGCGGCAGCGGGTCCTCAGATACGCAGTATTTT
TRBV27,-,-,TRBJ1-1,CASSWGLNTEAFF,TGTGCCAGCAGTTGGGGCCTGAACACTGAAGCTTTCTTT
TRBV9,once,TRBD1,TRBJ2-4,CASSGGQGRNIQYF,TGTGCCAGCAGCGGTGGACAGGGTAGGAACATTCAGTACTTC
TRBV6-6,-,TRBD1,TRBJ2-7,CASSFLTGQGRDEQYF,TGTGCCAGCAGTTTCCTGACGGGACAGGGAAGGGACGAGCAGTACTTC
TRBV2,-,-,TRBJ1-2,CASSDEGQSRYGYTF,TGTGCCAGCAGTGACGAAGGACAGAGCCGCTATGGCTACACCTTC
TRBV7-2,-,-,TRBJ1-2,CASSPFGQGIYGYTF,TGTGCCAGCAGCCCTTTTGGGCAGGGGATCTATGGCTACACCTTC
TRBV28,-,-,TRBJ1-1,CASSFYSGNTEAFF,TGTGCCAGCAGTTTCTATTCAGGTAACACTGAAGCTTTCTTT
TRBV28,-,-,TRBJ2-2,CASTVGGTLATGELFF,TGTGCCAGCACCGTAGGGGGAACGTTGGCCACCGGGGAGCTGTTTTTT
TRBV10-3,-,-,TRBJ2-3,CAISSGGSTDTQYF,TGTGCCATCAGTTCAGGCGGGAGCACAGATACGCAGTATTTT
TRBV5-4,-,-,TRBJ2-7,CASSSDSYEQYF,TGTGCCAGCAGTTCTGACAGCTACGAGCAGTACTTC
TRBV7-2,-,-,TRBJ1-6,CASSTGGLAYNSPLHF,TGTGCCAGCAGCACAGGTGGATTAGCCTATAATTCACCCCTCCACTTT
TRBV9,-,-,TRBJ2-2,CASSVDTRGSGELFF,TGTGCCAGCAGCGTAGATACGCGGGGTTCCGGGGAGCTGTTTTTT
TRBV7-3,-,TRBD2,TRBJ2-2,CASSLGLAGGTGELFF,TGTGCCAGCAGCTTGGGACTAGCGGGAGGTACCGGGGAGCTGTTTTTT
TRBV5-4,-,-,TRBJ1-1,CASSLGGNMNTEAFF,TGTGCCAGCAGCCTCGGGGGAAACATGAACACTGAAGCTTTCTTT
TRBV13,-,TRBD2,TRBJ2-7,CASSTGLAGDREQYF,TGTGCCAGCAGCACGGGACTAGCGGGGGATCGCGAGCAGTACTTC
TRBV28,-,-,TRBJ2-7,CANLPGQAVEQYF,TGTGCCAATTTACCGGGACAAGCGGTCGAGCAGTACTTC
TRBV7-6,-,TRBD2,TRBJ2-1,CASSNSGAFEQFF,TGTGCCAGCAGTAATAGCGGGGCCTTTGAGCAGTTCTTC